The source of this T cell receptor (beta chain) is a study of cytomegalovirus exposure and HLA in healthy donors (dated by TCRdb to between 2016 and 2019). About the full investigation: An earlier analysis of 587 of the donors reported about 280 Gb of sequence data and around 110 million unique TCR beta sequences obtained from roughly 180 million T cells. An early release covering around 630 HLA-typed donors comprised roughly 300 gigabases of sequencing data and tens of millions of unique TCR sequences. The genetic ancestry cluster associated with self-reported Caucasian donors included about 81% of the roughly 390 genotyped donors. The study aimed to test whether cataloging public T cell receptors could reveal signatures of past pathogen exposure. Using immunosequencing, the study profiled T cell repertoires from 550 to 750 subjects and related those repertoires to cytomegalovirus serostatus. Along with the roughly 700-subject first cohort, a separate validation cohort of approximately 110 different subjects was used. High-throughput TCR immunosequencing, statistical association of individual TCRs with disease status, and machine learning were combined to predict cytomegalovirus infection status. A later analysis re-analyzed previously published TCR beta repertoires from 550 to 700 donors and added high-resolution HLA genotyping to study TCR occurrence patterns. Rather than using new phenotypic data, the later analysis identified candidate immune exposures from TCR beta sequences and from how often those sequences occurred across donors. An earlier analysis of fewer than 700 of the donors applied high-throughput TCR beta sequencing to assess whether each TCR beta V gene segment acted as functional or pseudogenic. Donor age, sex, ethnicity and CMV serostatus were compiled together with the repertoire data. A later genetic analysis used genome-wide SNP genotypes for about 60% of the roughly 700 donors, treating that subset as a discovery cohort. All discovery cohort repertoires had been generated on a single sequencing platform. HLA typing included class I and class II loci at four-digit resolution. The number of typed donors differed by locus: about 620-630 for A, B, C, DRB1 and DQB1; 500 to 550 for DQA1; 606 for DPA1; and roughly 490 for DPB1. Roughly five DR-DQ haplotypes were treated as single units for association and clustering because of strong linkage in the cohort. Across some 400 genotyped donors of the cohort, an average of about 200,000 unique TCR beta nucleotide sequences per donor were sequenced, and 15% to 20% of those sequences were non-productive.

In total, 500 to 700 healthy bone marrow donors made up the cohort. At the time of sampling, all cohort members were nominally healthy, though unrecorded immune exposures were likely present. The donor tested CMV seropositive and was one of the 289 seropositive cohort members. A peripheral blood sample was collected from each donor, and TCR beta sequencing was performed on peripheral blood mononuclear cells. Genomic DNA extraction from the blood cell samples was performed with the Qiagen DNeasy Blood Extraction Kit. V loses 2 bases, J loses 2 bases, and the germline ends lie 13 bases apart. The CDR3, from cysteine to phenylalanine, totals 15 residues. Just the 45-base CDR3 DNA is kept, in frame starting at base 1. According to the germline V gene, CDR1 reads MDHEN and CDR2 reads SYDVKM. Of note for this clone: Its binding antigen is unknown. There are no base qualities to consult, and no much larger clone falls within one base.

The study at large found these results: The sequencing pipeline was judged likely to have produced a cluster of highly shared sequence variants as a technical artifact. According to a later analysis, parvovirus B19, influenza, CMV and Epstein-Barr virus appeared linked to several top co-occurrence clusters. It was suggested by the authors that the approach could potentially be generalized to other disease states and immunological phenotypes. A few of the identified cytomegalovirus-associated TCR beta chains were confirmed in vitro to be specific for cytomegalovirus antigens. Because some donors lacked HLA typing at each locus, the association tests relied only on the typed subset. Strong co-occurrence of HLA alleles, especially DR and DQ, made assigning TCR associations to individual alleles difficult. Most TCR sequences were observed very rarely across donors, whereas some public TCRs were present in many individuals. In a later analysis, most CMV-associated TCR beta chains were found to appear HLA-restricted, with HLA associations seemingly driven largely by CMV exposure. Compared with equally common non-associated chains, HLA-associated TCR beta chains in a later analysis were more clonally expanded and had lower generation probabilities. In a later genetic analysis, fewer N-insertions in productive TCRs were reported among donors in an Asian-associated ancestry cluster than the approximately 670-donor mean. According to a later analysis, TCR association rates differed among HLA loci, with DRB1 alleles showing the most associated TCRs and HLA-C alleles showing the fewest. The earlier analysis of almost 600 of the donors excluded some 15 rarely observed V segments, including chromosome 9 orphons, because counts were too low. Correlated functional status among segregating V segments might reflect linkage disequilibrium, but an unknown experimental factor could not be ruled out. In this cohort, only TCR beta chains were sequenced, and detectable features were limited by the absence of alpha or paired-chain data. Specific HLA alleles were associated with 18,000 or so TCR beta sequences at a false discovery rate of 0.05 in a later analysis. A later genetic analysis associated a missense DCLRE1C variant with V-gene and J-gene trimming of TCR beta chains, and an independent cohort replicated the association. In the study, around 150 TCR beta chains were listed as associated with cytomegalovirus. Sequencing depth was assumed to be roughly uniform across donors in the presence/absence analyses, though that assumption may not hold. Because the 87-base-pair reads could not distinguish some IMGT-functional V segments, including TRBV6-2 and TRBV6-3, those segments were excluded. The classifier was reported to diagnose cytomegalovirus status with high specificity and sensitivity in both the original and validation cohorts. In an earlier analysis of about 550 of the donors, most TCR beta V segments were observed in productive rearrangements about 87% or about 30% of the time, broadly matching IMGT annotations. A further reported finding was that TCR beta sequences accurately predicted the HLA-A and HLA-B alleles for most subjects in the first cohort. The only immune exposure information available for the cohort was CMV serostatus.

The library relied on the immunoSEQ multiplex PCR assay. A mixture of 60 forward primers for TCR Vbeta segments and 13 reverse primers for TCR Jbeta segments was used in the multiplex PCR. Amplification of the CDR3 region of rearranged TCR beta genes was performed with a multiplex PCR assay on genomic DNA. Amplified TCR beta libraries were sequenced as 87-base-pair reads on the Illumina HiSeq System. In the authors' own workflow: Across the 600 to 700 repertoires, a later analysis counted approximately 75 million unique TCR beta chains, roughly 11 million of which were shared by at least two donors. A nearest-neighbor algorithm error-corrected the raw reads and collapsed the reads into unique sequences, merging closely related sequences to remove PCR and sequencing errors. CDR3 sequences were aligned to IMGT reference sequences to assign V, D and J gene segments. For a sequence to be retained, a match of at least six nucleotides was required to both a V gene segment and a J gene segment. A rearrangement counted as productive if the CDR3 had no stop codons and remained in frame with V and J, and every other rearrangement counted as non-productive. CDR3 was defined by IMGT convention, running from the second conserved V-encoded cysteine to the conserved J-encoded phenylalanine. The earlier analysis of 450 to 750 of the donors excluded any sequence lacking an unambiguous match to a single V gene segment. An earlier analysis of a few hundred of the donors classified V segments as functional when productive rearrangements were above 56.7% and as segregating when the standard deviation between donors was above 5%. A statistical classification framework was built for diagnosing cytomegalovirus status from the catalog of TCR beta chain sequences. In a later analysis, V and J genes were assigned by comparing TCR nucleotide sequences against IMGT/GENE-DB human TR gene sequences. A later analysis assigned CDR3 sequences and most-parsimonious VDJ recombination scenarios with the TCRdist pipeline. A later analysis defined each TCR beta chain by its CDR3 amino acid sequence plus V-gene family, and excluded reads lacking a unique V-gene family. To address suspected cross-contamination and a sequencing artifact, a later analysis removed 592 highly shared, low-generation-probability nucleotide sequences. In a later analysis, a clonal expansion index for each public chain was calculated from normalized within-repertoire ranks of inferred template counts. In a later analysis, generation probabilities were computed using a VDJ recombination model fitted to out-of-frame rearrangements, and the results were checked against IGoR. Hypergeometric tests were used in a later analysis to score TCR-TCR, TCR-HLA and TCR-CMV co-occurrence, with a repertoire-size bias correction applied to the TCR pairs. To estimate false discovery rates, a later analysis permuted the HLA or CMV assignments 20 times. In a later analysis, co-occurring TCRs were grouped using DBSCAN, and TCRdist sequence similarity was added for clustering within HLA-allele-positive subsets. Repertoires with fewer than 30,000 or more than 120,000 public chains were left out of co-occurrence clustering, as were about 5 repertoires with anomalous nucleotide sharing. TCRdb took this table from immuneACCESS and kept in-frame rearrangements with V and J called. Such tables lack part of the clones; where checked against another copy, unresolved V genes explain under half of the gap, and the rest is unexplained. V and J calls and clone size are those listed in that table; D and trimming were worked out from the DNA. In this sample the table shows roughly 110,000 clones, roughly 80% of which occur a single time. The ten largest clones capture 2% to 3% of the sample.

The sequencing input was PBMCs. The receptor comes from a man aged 25-45 years in good health and CMV-seropositive. Recombination connected TRBV28 to TRBJ2-7; tentative D gene TRBD1, with 6 bases matching. The CDR3 protein: CASSLTGSGAYEQYF. The DNA sequence follows: TGTGCCAGCAGTTTAACAGGGTCCGGGGCCTACGAGCAGTACTTC.